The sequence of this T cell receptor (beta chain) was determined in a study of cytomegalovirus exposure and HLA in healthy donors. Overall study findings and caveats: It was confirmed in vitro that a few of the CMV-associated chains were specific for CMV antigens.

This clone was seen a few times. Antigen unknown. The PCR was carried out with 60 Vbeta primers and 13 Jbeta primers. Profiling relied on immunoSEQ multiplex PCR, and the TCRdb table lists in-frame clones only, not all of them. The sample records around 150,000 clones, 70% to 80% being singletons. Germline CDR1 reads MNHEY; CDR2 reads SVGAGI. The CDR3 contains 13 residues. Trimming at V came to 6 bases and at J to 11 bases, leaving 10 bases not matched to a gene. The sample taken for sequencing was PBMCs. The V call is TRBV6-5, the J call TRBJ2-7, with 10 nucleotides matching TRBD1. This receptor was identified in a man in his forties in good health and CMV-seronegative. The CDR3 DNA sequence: TGTGCCAGCAGGGGGGACAGGGGAACCTTGGAGTACTTC. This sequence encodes CASRGDRGTLEYF.